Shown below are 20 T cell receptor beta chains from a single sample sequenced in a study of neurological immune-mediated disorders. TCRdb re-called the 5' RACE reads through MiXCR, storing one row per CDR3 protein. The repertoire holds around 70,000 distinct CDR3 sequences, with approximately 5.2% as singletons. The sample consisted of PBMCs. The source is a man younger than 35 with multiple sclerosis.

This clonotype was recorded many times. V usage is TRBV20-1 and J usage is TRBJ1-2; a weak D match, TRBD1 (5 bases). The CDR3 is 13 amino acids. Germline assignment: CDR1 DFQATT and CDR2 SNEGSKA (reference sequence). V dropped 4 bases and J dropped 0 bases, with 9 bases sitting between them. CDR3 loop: CSAMGQTNYGYTF. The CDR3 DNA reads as TGCAGTGCTATGGGGCAGACTAACTATGGCTACACCTTC.

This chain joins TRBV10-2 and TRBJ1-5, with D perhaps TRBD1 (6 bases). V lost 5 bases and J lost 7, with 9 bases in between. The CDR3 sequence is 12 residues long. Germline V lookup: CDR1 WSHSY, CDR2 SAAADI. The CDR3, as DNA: TGCGCCAGCAGTCACAGGGAACAGCCCCAGCATTTT. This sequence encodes CASSHREQPQHF.

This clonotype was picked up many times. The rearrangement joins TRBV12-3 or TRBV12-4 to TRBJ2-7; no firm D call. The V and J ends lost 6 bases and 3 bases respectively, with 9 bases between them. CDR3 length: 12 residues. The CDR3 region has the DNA TGTGCCAGCAGGACCCAGGACTACGAGCAGTACTTC. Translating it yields CASRTQDYEQYF.

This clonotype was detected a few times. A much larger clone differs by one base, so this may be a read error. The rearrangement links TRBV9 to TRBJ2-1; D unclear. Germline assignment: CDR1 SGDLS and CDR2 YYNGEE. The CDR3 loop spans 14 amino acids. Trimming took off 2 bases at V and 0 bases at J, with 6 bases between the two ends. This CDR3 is CASSVSSSYNEQFF. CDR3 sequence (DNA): TGTGCCAGCAGCGTTTCCAGCTCCTACAATGAGCAGTTCTTC. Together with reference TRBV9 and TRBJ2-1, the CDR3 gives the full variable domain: DSGVTQTPKHLITATGQRVTLRCSPRSGDLSVYWYQQSLDQGLQFLIQYYNGEERAKGNILERFSAQQFPDLHSELNLSSLELGDSALYFCASSVSSSYNEQFFGPGTRLTVL.

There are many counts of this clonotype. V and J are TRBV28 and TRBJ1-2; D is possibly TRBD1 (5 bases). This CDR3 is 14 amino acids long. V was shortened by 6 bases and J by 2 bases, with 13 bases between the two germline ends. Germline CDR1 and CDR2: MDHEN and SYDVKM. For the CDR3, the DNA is TGTGCCAGCAGATCTCAGGGTGTCAACTATGGCTACACCTTC. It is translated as CASRSQGVNYGYTF.

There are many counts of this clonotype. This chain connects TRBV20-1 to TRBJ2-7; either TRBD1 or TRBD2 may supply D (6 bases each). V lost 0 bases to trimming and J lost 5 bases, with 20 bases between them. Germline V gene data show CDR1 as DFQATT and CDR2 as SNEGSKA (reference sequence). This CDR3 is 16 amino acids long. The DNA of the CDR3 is TGCAGTGCTAGAGACCCCCTTTATGAGGGGGGCAACGAGCAGTACTTC. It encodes CSARDPLYEGGNEQYF.

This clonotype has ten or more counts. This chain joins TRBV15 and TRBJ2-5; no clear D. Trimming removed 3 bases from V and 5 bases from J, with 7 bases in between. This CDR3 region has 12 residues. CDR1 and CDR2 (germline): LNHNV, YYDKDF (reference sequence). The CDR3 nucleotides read TGTGCCACCAGCAGGGGTGAGGAGACCCAGTACTTC. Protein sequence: CATSRGEETQYF.

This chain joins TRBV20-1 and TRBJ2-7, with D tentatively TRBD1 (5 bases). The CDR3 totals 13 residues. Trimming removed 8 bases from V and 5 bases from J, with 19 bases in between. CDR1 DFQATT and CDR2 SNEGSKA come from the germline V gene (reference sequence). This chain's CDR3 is CSSKGQGLDEQYF. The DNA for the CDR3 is TGCAGTTCCAAAGGGCAGGGTCTCGACGAGCAGTACTTC.

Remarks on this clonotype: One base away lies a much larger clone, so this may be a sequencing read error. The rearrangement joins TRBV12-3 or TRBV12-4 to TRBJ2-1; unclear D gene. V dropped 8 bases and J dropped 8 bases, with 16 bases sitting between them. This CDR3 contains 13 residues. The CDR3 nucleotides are TGTGCCAGCGAATCCATCGGCGTCGATGAGCAGTTCTTC. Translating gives CASESIGVDEQFF.

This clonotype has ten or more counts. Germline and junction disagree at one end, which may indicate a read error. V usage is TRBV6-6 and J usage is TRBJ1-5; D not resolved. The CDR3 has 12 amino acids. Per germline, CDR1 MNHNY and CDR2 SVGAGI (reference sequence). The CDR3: CASKLRDQPQNF. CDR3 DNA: TGTGCCAGCAAATTAAGAGATCAGCCCCAGAATTTT.

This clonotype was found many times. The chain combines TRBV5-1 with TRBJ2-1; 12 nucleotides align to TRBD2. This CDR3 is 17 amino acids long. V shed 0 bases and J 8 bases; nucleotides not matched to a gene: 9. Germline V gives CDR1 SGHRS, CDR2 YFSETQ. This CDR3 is CASSLAVLAGGGDEQFF. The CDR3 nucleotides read TGCGCCAGCAGCTTGGCCGTACTAGCGGGAGGAGGGGATGAGCAGTTCTTC.

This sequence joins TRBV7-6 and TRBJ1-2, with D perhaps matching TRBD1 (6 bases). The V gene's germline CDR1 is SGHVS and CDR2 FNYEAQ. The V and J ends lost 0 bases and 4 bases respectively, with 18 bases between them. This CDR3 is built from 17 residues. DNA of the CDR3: TGTGCCAGCAGCTTAGCGCAAGCAGGGGCGAGGGGCTATGGCTACACCTTC. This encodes CASSLAQAGARGYGYTF.

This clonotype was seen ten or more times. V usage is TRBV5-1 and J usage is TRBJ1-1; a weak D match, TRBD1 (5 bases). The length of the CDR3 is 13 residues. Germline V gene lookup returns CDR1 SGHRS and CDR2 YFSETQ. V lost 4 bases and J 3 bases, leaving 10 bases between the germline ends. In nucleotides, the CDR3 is TGCGCCAGCAGCCTCGGGACCCACACTGAAGCTTTCTTT. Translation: CASSLGTHTEAFF.

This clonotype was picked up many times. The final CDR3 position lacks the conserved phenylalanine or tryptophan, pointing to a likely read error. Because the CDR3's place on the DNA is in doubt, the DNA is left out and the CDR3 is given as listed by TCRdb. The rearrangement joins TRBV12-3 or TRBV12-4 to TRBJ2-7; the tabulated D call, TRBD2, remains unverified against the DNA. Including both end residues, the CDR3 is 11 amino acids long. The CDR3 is CASSRGTEAAL.

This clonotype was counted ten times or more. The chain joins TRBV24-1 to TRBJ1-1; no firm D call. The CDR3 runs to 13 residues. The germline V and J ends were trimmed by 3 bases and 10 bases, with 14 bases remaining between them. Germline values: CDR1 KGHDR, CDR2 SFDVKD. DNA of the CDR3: TGTGCCACCAGTGATCCGCGGCGGGCTGGAGCTTTCTTT. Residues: CATSDPRRAGAFF.

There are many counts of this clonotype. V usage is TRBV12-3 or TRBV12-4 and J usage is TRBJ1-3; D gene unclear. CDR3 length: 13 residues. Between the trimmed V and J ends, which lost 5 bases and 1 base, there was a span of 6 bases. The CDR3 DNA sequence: TGTGCCAGCAGTACCATTTCTGGAAACACCATATATTTT. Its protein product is CASSTISGNTIYF.

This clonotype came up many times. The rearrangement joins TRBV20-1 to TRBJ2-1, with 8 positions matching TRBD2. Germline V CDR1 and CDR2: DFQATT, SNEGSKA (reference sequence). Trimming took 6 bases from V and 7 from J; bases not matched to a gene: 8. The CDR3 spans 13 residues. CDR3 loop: CSATWGGGNEQFF. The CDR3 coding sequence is TGCAGTGCGACTTGGGGCGGGGGGAATGAGCAGTTCTTC.

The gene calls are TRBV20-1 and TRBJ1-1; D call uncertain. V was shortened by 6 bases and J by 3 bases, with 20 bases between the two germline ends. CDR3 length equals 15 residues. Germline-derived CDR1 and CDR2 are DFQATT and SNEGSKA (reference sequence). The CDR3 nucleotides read TGCAGTGCAGCTGACCCCAACAGAGGGTACACTGAAGCTTTCTTT. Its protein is CSAADPNRGYTEAFF.

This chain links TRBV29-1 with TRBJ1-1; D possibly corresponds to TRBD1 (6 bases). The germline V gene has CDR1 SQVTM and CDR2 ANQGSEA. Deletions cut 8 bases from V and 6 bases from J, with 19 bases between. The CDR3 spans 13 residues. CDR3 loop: CSIGGKALPEAFF. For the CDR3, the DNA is TGCAGCATAGGGGGAAAGGCTCTCCCTGAAGCTTTCTTT. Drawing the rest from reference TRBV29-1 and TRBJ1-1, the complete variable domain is SAVISQKPSRDICQRGTSLTIQCQVDSQVTMMFWYRQQPGQSLTLIATANQGSEATYESGFVIDKFPISRPNLTFSTLTVSNMSPEDSSIYLCSIGGKALPEAFFGQGTRLTVV.

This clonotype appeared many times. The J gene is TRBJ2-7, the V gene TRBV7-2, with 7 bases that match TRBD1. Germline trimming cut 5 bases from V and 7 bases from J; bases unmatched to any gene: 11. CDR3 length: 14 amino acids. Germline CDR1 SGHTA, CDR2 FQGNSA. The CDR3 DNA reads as TGTGCCAGCAGCCGACTTGGCGCAGGGGGAGAGCAGTACTTC. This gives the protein CASSRLGAGGEQYF.